This T cell receptor beta chain stems from a study of CD8 T cells in ankylosing spondylitis. In regard to this clonotype: Its antigen is currently unknown.

Overall study findings and caveats: Prior literature has documented some motif variants in synovial fluid and blood from reactive arthritis. Clones that were linked to disease were CD8+ and were relatively rare in peripheral blood. What seemed typical of ankylosing spondylitis blood was a TCR beta motif built from 7 or 8 highly homologous variants. Researchers reportedly found disease-linked clones significantly enriched in matched ankylosing spondylitis synovial fluid.

Quantitative 5'-RACE with molecular barcodes produced the TCR beta libraries. TCRdb analysed the 5' RACE reads with MiXCR anew, one entry per CDR3 protein. This sample carries under 950,000 distinct CDR3 sequences, about 20% of them seen once, and the ten largest clones take over 15%. CDR3 length: 12 amino acids. Trimming cost V 0 bases and J 6 bases, with 5 bases left between them. Germline loops: CDR1 SQVTM, CDR2 ANQGSEA. V and J are TRBV29-1 and TRBJ2-2; no reliable D call. This receptor was identified in a male donor with ankylosing spondylitis. Source material: blood, either unsorted or a sorted T cell fraction (not recorded which). For the CDR3, the DNA is TGCAGCGTTGAAGAACCCCCCGGGGAGCTGTTTTTT. Its protein is CSVEEPPGELFF.